Below, 22 T cell receptor beta chains from the same sample are listed, as sequenced in a study of CD8+ T cells in alopecia areata. Once RNA had been extracted, it was reverse transcribed into cDNA to act as the sequencing template. Generated by immunoSEQ multiplex PCR, the TCRdb table keeps only in-frame clones and is missing some. This table holds more than 100,000 clones, approximately 53% found once. Specimen: CD4+ T cells sorted from blood, collected at week 0. Receptor source: a human donor with alopecia areata.

This clone was seen more than once but under ten times. The chain carries TRBV5-1 and TRBJ2-7, with D perhaps matching TRBD1 or TRBD2 (6 bases each). The CDR3 has 16 residues. Germline values: CDR1 SGHRS, CDR2 YFSETQ. Deletions cut 4 bases from V and 2 bases from J, with 19 bases between. CDR3 in DNA: TGCGCCAGCAGCGCAACCACGGGGGCACCGACCTACGAGCAGTACTTC. Protein sequence: CASSATTGAPTYEQYF.

This chain connects TRBV15 to TRBJ2-2; weak D call: TRBD1 (6 bases). This CDR3 contains 15 residues. The germline V gene has CDR1 LNHNV and CDR2 YYDKDF (reference sequence). With 5 bases removed from V and 5 bases from J, the gap between germline ends came to 15 bases. This CDR3 reads CATSLVQGRTGELFF. CDR3 nucleotide sequence: TGTGCCACCAGCCTCGTACAGGGTCGAACCGGGGAGCTGTTTTTT.

The rearrangement uses TRBV5-4 and TRBJ2-3; 15 nucleotides align to TRBD2. V was pared by 4 bases and J by 4 bases, with 13 bases of the junction left unmatched. This CDR3 contains 19 residues. The germline V gene encodes CDR1 SGHNT and CDR2 YYREEE (reference sequence). The CDR3 region is CASSGPGLAGGLPADTQYF. CDR3 DNA: TGTGCCAGCAGCGGACCGGGACTAGCGGGAGGTCTGCCTGCAGATACGCAGTATTTT. Filled out from reference TRBV5-4 and TRBJ2-3, the complete variable domain reads ETGVTQSPTHLIKTRGQQVTLRCSSQSGHNTVSWYQQALGQGPQFIFQYYREEENGRGNFPPRFSGLQFPNYSSELNVNALELDDSALYLCASSGPGLAGGLPADTQYFGPGTRLTVL.

The V call is TRBV7-9, the J call TRBJ1-1; D perhaps matches TRBD1 (5 bases). The V end lost 1 base, the J end lost 3 bases, and 9 bases lay between the germline ends. This CDR3 is 14 amino acids long. From germline, CDR1 is SEHNR and CDR2 FQNEAQ (reference sequence). CDR3: CASSLGGSDTEAFF. Here the CDR3 DNA reads TGTGCCAGCAGCTTAGGGGGCTCGGACACTGAAGCTTTCTTT.

V and J are TRBV4-2 and TRBJ2-5; D unclear. Germline CDR1 is LGHNA and CDR2 is YNFKEQ. The CDR3 is 17 residues long. V lost 0 bases to trimming and J lost 7 bases, with 21 bases between them. The CDR3 bases are TGTGCCAGCAGCCAAGAGACGGCTGAGTCTGGTTTGGGGACCCAGTACTTC. The encoded protein is CASSQETAESGLGTQYF.

This rearrangement joins TRBV2 to TRBJ1-2; D is unclear. V lost 6 bases, J lost 5 bases, and 16 bases lay in between. Germline assignment: CDR1 SNHLY and CDR2 FYNNEI. CDR3 length equals 14 residues. The CDR3 is CASREWGESYGYTF. CDR3 DNA sequence: TGTGCCAGCAGGGAGTGGGGAGAGTCTTATGGCTACACCTTC.

A few counts support this clone. The chain links TRBV9 to TRBJ2-6; TRBD1 aligns across 10 bases. The CDR3 totals 18 residues. Losses at the gene ends were 0 bases for V and 0 bases for J; bases not matched to a gene: 3. Germline V gene lookup returns CDR1 SGDLS and CDR2 YYNGEE. The CDR3 region has the DNA TGTGCCAGCAGCGTAGTAGGACAGGGGGGCTCTGGGGCCAACGTCCTGACTTTC. It codes for CASSVVGQGGSGANVLTF.

V and J are TRBV27 and TRBJ2-1; TRBD2 aligns across 9 bases. The CDR3 spans 14 residues. With V trimmed by 7 bases and J by 7 bases, 8 bases remained unmatched. Germline loops: CDR1 MNHEY, CDR2 SMNVEV (reference sequence). CDR3 sequence reads: CASTLAGAGNEQFF. CDR3 coding DNA: TGTGCCAGCACATTAGCGGGAGCAGGGAATGAGCAGTTCTTC.

This clone showed up just a few times. This chain links TRBV11-2 with TRBJ2-5; possibly TRBD1 for D (5 bases). Trimming cost V 0 bases and J 2 bases, with 16 bases left between them. The CDR3 covers 17 residues. Germline values: CDR1 SGHAT, CDR2 FQNNGV. CDR3 region: CASSLDRAAAGQETQYF. The CDR3 DNA is TGTGCCAGCAGCTTAGATAGGGCGGCGGCAGGGCAAGAGACCCAGTACTTC.

This clone turned up a few times. The gene calls are TRBV18 and TRBJ2-3; no clear D. Trimming took off 2 bases at V and 3 bases at J, with 9 bases between the two ends. CDR1 is KGHSH, CDR2 LQKENI, per germline. This CDR3 has 14 residues. The CDR3 sequence is CASSPIDVTDTQYF. CDR3 DNA: TGTGCCAGCTCACCAATAGACGTAACAGATACGCAGTATTTT.

The chain combines TRBV7-9 with TRBJ2-3; 7 bases agree with TRBD2. Trimming cost V 3 bases and J 1 base; bases outside gene matches: 1. This CDR3 comprises 14 residues. The germline gives CDR1 SEHNR, CDR2 FQNEAQ (reference sequence). DNA of the CDR3: TGTGCCAGCAGCTTGAGCGGGGGCACAGATACGCAGTATTTT. Residues: CASSLSGGTDTQYF.

V usage is TRBV4-1 and J usage is TRBJ2-1, with unresolved D. The CDR3 runs 13 residues. The ends were cut back, 4 bases at V and 8 bases at J, with 12 bases in the middle. CDR1 and CDR2 from the germline V gene are MGHRA and YSYEKL. The CDR3 sequence is CASSPLPRDEQFF. Written as DNA, the CDR3 is TGCGCCAGCAGCCCTTTGCCTCGGGATGAGCAGTTCTTC.

The chain is built from TRBV5-4 and TRBJ2-5; TRBD1 is a possible D gene (6 bases). The CDR3 length is 13 residues. Germline values: CDR1 SGHNT, CDR2 YYREEE (reference sequence). Between the trimmed V and J ends, which lost 7 bases and 1 base, there was a span of 11 bases. The CDR3 spells CASGIQGQETQYF. Written as DNA, the CDR3 is TGTGCCAGCGGGATACAGGGCCAAGAGACCCAGTACTTC.

This clone appeared a few times. The rearrangement joins TRBV4-1 to TRBJ2-1; 10 positions match TRBD2. The CDR3 loop spans 17 amino acids. From germline, CDR1 is MGHRA and CDR2 YSYEKL. V lost 0 bases to trimming and J lost 7 bases; unmatched junction nucleotides: 9. DNA for the CDR3: TGCGCCAGCAGCCAAGATTGGAGCGGGGGGGCCGAGAATGAGCAGTTCTTC. Amino acid sequence: CASSQDWSGGAENEQFF.

The rearrangement uses TRBV4-1 and TRBJ1-1, with D hard to call. The CDR3 has 16 amino acids. Germline CDR1 and CDR2: MGHRA and YSYEKL. The V end was cut by 1 base, the J end by 1 base, with 13 bases between. CDR3 sequence: CASSQGVFRENTEAFF. As DNA, the CDR3 is TGCGCCAGCAGCCAAGGGGTCTTCCGTGAGAACACTGAAGCTTTCTTT.

The V call is TRBV6-6, the J call TRBJ1-1; D call uncertain. Trimming stripped 5 bases from V and 7 bases from J, with 8 bases between. The CDR3 runs to 11 residues. Germline V lookup: CDR1 MNHNY, CDR2 SVGAGI (reference sequence). The CDR3 protein is CASSVVGEAFF. The CDR3 nucleotides are TGTGCCAGCAGTGTGGTGGGTGAAGCTTTCTTT.

V is TRBV9 and J is TRBJ1-3, with D unresolved. The germline V and J ends were trimmed by 0 bases and 1 base, with 8 bases remaining between them. Germline V gene data show CDR1 as SGDLS and CDR2 as YYNGEE. The CDR3 loop spans 15 amino acids. CDR3 sequence reads: CASSVEAFSGNTIYF. The CDR3 DNA is TGTGCCAGCAGCGTAGAGGCGTTTTCTGGAAACACCATATATTTT.

This chain links TRBV6-6 with TRBJ2-3, with D unresolved. From germline, CDR1 is MNHNY and CDR2 SVGAGI (reference sequence). CDR3 size: 13 residues. Between the trimmed V and J ends, which lost 5 bases and 4 bases, there was a span of 10 bases. CDR3: CASSGASADTQYF. CDR3 DNA: TGTGCCAGCAGTGGAGCGTCAGCAGATACGCAGTATTTT.

The chain combines TRBV6-5 with TRBJ1-2, with no clear D. Between the trimmed V and J ends, which lost 2 bases and 5 bases, there was a span of 9 bases. Germline-derived CDR1 and CDR2 are MNHEY and SVGAGI. The CDR3 consists of 13 residues. CDR3 nucleotides: TGTGCCAGCAGTTACGGATGGGTTTATGGCTACACCTTC. It encodes CASSYGWVYGYTF.

The V call is TRBV15, the J call TRBJ2-1; D unresolved. CDR1 and CDR2 (germline): LNHNV, YYDKDF (reference sequence). This CDR3 comprises 12 residues. Between the trimmed V and J ends, which lost 6 bases and 4 bases, there was a span of 7 bases. This chain's CDR3 is CATRSRYNEQFF. The DNA of the CDR3 is TGTGCCACCAGATCCCGGTACAATGAGCAGTTCTTC.

J is TRBJ2-2 and V is TRBV9; 10 nucleotides align to TRBD1. The germline V gene has CDR1 SGDLS and CDR2 YYNGEE. V was clipped by 7 bases and J by 3 bases; unmatched bases: 0. This CDR3 is 13 amino acids long. CDR3 sequence (DNA): TGTGCCAGCGACAGGGGGCACACCGGGGAGCTGTTTTTT. Protein: CASDRGHTGELFF.

The rearrangement links TRBV9 to TRBJ2-3; 9 nucleotides line up with TRBD1. The germline CDR1 and CDR2 sequences are SGDLS and YYNGEE. The junction had 5 bases not matched to a gene; V was cut back by 0 bases and J by 3 bases. The CDR3 sequence is 16 residues long. For the CDR3, the DNA is TGTGCCAGCAGCGTAGATACAGGGGGCTTGACAGATACGCAGTATTTT. The encoded protein is CASSVDTGGLTDTQYF. The full variable domain, rest sourced from reference TRBV9 and TRBJ2-3, is DSGVTQTPKHLITATGQRVTLRCSPRSGDLSVYWYQQSLDQGLQFLIQYYNGEERAKGNILERFSAQQFPDLHSELNLSSLELGDSALYFCASSVDTGGLTDTQYFGPGTRLTVL.